This T cell receptor (beta chain) was observed in a study of shared clonotypes between healthy human individuals. Study-wide results and caveats: Clonotype sharing across a handful of donors was observed for about 4.8% of naive CD4 clonotypes.

Turning to this clone: Its antigen remains unknown.

Germline CDR1 is SQVTM and CDR2 is ANQGSEA. The ends were cut back, 6 bases at V and 1 base at J, with 7 bases in the middle. This CDR3 spans 12 amino acids. The repertoire was sequenced with immunoSEQ multiplex PCR; TCRdb's copy has only in-frame clones and lacks some. The data hold about 2.5 million clones, with around 92% observed a single time. The chain is built from TRBV29-1 and TRBJ1-5, with a weak D call TRBD1 (5 bases). This clonotype was sampled from a man younger than 30 in good health. Some clones in this sample may be carry-over from other donors' samples. Source material: naive CD4+ T cells from PBMCs. Subset indicated: CD45RA+ positively selected. The CDR3 DNA is TGCAGCGTAGGGGAAAGCAATCAGCCCCAGCATTTT. It is translated as CSVGESNQPQHF.